Following are 26 T cell receptor beta chains from one sample sequenced in a study of cytomegalovirus exposure and HLA in healthy donors. Use of 60 Vbeta and 13 Jbeta primers characterized the PCR. Sequencing was performed with immunoSEQ multiplex PCR; in TCRdb, only in-frame clones are kept and a portion is missing. The sample contains under 150,000 clones, around 78% of which appear only once. Sequences were obtained from PBMCs. All receptors derive from a woman between 50 and 59 years old in good health and CMV-seronegative.

The chain links TRBV5-5 to TRBJ2-3, with TRBD1 identical over 10 bases. Trimming at V came to 4 bases and at J to 3 bases, leaving 5 bases not matched to a gene. The CDR3 covers 15 residues. The germline V gene has CDR1 SGHKS and CDR2 YYEKEE (reference sequence). The CDR3, as DNA: TGTGCCAGCAGCCCGGGACAGGGGAGAACAGATACGCAGTATTTT. Translated, it gives CASSPGQGRTDTQYF.

This chain links TRBV11-1 with TRBJ2-2, with D uncertain. Trimming removed 5 bases at V and 2 bases at J, with 9 bases between. This CDR3 has 14 amino acids. Germline V lookup: CDR1 SGHAT, CDR2 FQDESV (reference sequence). The CDR3 sequence is CASSTGPNTGELFF. The CDR3 DNA reads TGTGCCAGCAGCACTGGTCCTAACACCGGGGAGCTGTTTTTT.

The gene calls are TRBV30 and TRBJ1-3; D unresolved. Per germline, CDR1 GTSNPN and CDR2 SVGIG (reference sequence). The CDR3 is made up of 16 amino acids. Trimming took off 3 bases at V and 0 bases at J, with 15 bases between the two ends. CDR3 sequence: CAWRGGRLSSGNTIYF. The CDR3 coding sequence is TGTGCCTGGAGGGGTGGGCGCCTTAGCTCTGGAAACACCATATATTTT.

This clone was counted a few times. This chain connects TRBV5-1 to TRBJ1-2, with D possibly TRBD1 on 6 matching bases. The CDR3 consists of 15 residues. Trimming shortened V by 2 bases and J by 4 bases, and 15 bases separated the two germline ends. Per germline, CDR1 SGHRS and CDR2 YFSETQ. DNA for the CDR3: TGCGCCAGCAGCTTAAAAGAGACAGGCGTCTATGGCTACACCTTC. Protein product: CASSLKETGVYGYTF.

The table lists this clone with a few counts. The V and J genes are TRBV5-8 and TRBJ1-3, with no clear D. CDR3 length: 12 amino acids. Trimming removed 4 bases from V and 2 bases from J, with 4 bases in between. The germline V gene has CDR1 SGHTS and CDR2 YDEGEE. The CDR3 DNA follows: TGTGCCAGCAGCGTCACTGGAAACACCATATATTTT. Encoded protein: CASSVTGNTIYF.

This clone appeared a few times. This CDR3 reads CASSPRERSTQYF. CDR3 nucleotide sequence: TGTGCCAGCAGCCCCAGGGAACGCTCGACGCAGTATTTT. This rearrangement joins TRBV5-4 to TRBJ2-3; perhaps TRBD1 as D (5 bases). The CDR3 runs 13 residues. V was shortened by 4 bases and J by 9 bases, with 15 bases between the two germline ends. Germline V gene sequence: CDR1 SGHNT, CDR2 YYREEE (reference sequence).

The chain uses TRBV2 and TRBJ2-6; D not resolved. From germline, CDR1 is SNHLY and CDR2 FYNNEI. The CDR3 runs to 17 residues. The V end lost 8 bases, the J end lost 0 bases, and 17 bases lay between the germline ends. CDR3 DNA sequence: TGTGCCAGCTCTCCTAGGCTCATTGGCTCTGGGGCCAACGTCCTGACTTTC. Its protein product is CASSPRLIGSGANVLTF.

Only one count was recorded for this clone. The V call is TRBV2, the J call TRBJ1-4; 9 nucleotides agree with TRBD1. Germline V gives CDR1 SNHLY, CDR2 FYNNEI. This CDR3 comprises 16 residues. V shed 3 bases, J shed 7 bases, and the junction held 9 bases outside the gene matches. The CDR3 DNA reads TGTGCCAGCAGTGACCTTGTGGGACAGGGCCGTGAAAAACTGTTTTTT. It specifies CASSDLVGQGREKLFF.

This clone was seen more than once but under ten times. J is TRBJ1-1 and V is TRBV4-1; tentative D call: TRBD1 (6 bases). V gave up 2 bases and J gave up 9 bases, with 16 bases separating them. The V gene's germline CDR1 is MGHRA and CDR2 YSYEKL. The CDR3 is 14 residues long. This CDR3 is CASSQSGAAAKAFF. Written as DNA, the CDR3 is TGCGCCAGCAGCCAATCAGGGGCGGCCGCTAAAGCTTTCTTT.

This chain links TRBV15 with TRBJ2-5; the D is unclear. The germline V gene encodes CDR1 LNHNV and CDR2 YYDKDF (reference sequence). The CDR3 covers 15 residues. V lost 1 base and J lost 1, with 10 bases in between. CDR3 sequence reads: CATSRAITAQETQYF. The CDR3 DNA is TGTGCCACCAGCAGAGCTATTACAGCCCAAGAGACCCAGTACTTC.

This clone was detected only once. This chain links TRBV6-5 with TRBJ2-6; D may be TRBD1 (6 bases). Trimming removed 5 bases at V and 0 bases at J, with 8 bases between. The CDR3 sequence is 15 residues long. Looked up from germline, CDR1 is MNHEY and CDR2 is SVGAGI. Written as DNA, the CDR3 is TGTGCCAGCAGTACACAGGGCTCTGGGGCCAACGTCCTGACTTTC. The encoded protein is CASSTQGSGANVLTF.

The rearrangement links TRBV14 to TRBJ2-3, with D possibly TRBD2 on 5 matching bases. Per germline, CDR1 SGHDN and CDR2 FVKESK. This CDR3 has 15 amino acids. V was pared by 1 base and J by 0 bases, with 8 bases between. DNA of the CDR3: TGTGCCAGCAGCCAAGGAGGGAGAAGCACAGATACGCAGTATTTT. The encoded protein is CASSQGGRSTDTQYF.

The DNA of the CDR3 is TGTGCCAGCAGCAAATTAGAGGCCGGGACATCGGCCGGGCAGCCCCAGCATTTT. Translating it yields CASSKLEAGTSAGQPQHF. The genes are TRBV21-1 and TRBJ1-5; the table's D gene call, TRBD1, was not cross checked with the DNA. TRBV21-1 counts as a pseudogene. The CDR3 covers 18 residues.

In its sample, this clone was seen once. The J gene is TRBJ2-1, the V gene TRBV5-5, with a weak D call TRBD1 (6 bases). The CDR3 runs to 15 residues. Per germline, CDR1 SGHKS and CDR2 YYEKEE (reference sequence). V lost 5 bases, J lost 1 base, and 13 bases lay in between. CDR3 DNA: TGTGCCAGCAGTTCCCAGGGGCGATCCTACAATGAGCAGTTCTTC. Translation: CASSSQGRSYNEQFF.

The chain combines TRBV4-2 with TRBJ2-1; 16 bases are shared with TRBD2. The CDR3 runs 17 residues. Germline CDR1 is LGHNA and CDR2 is YNFKEQ. The V segment lost 3 bases and the J segment 8 bases; nucleotides outside the gene matches: 7. The CDR3 loop is CASSQNLGTSGRDEQFF. DNA for the CDR3: TGTGCCAGCAGCCAGAACCTAGGGACTAGCGGGAGGGATGAGCAGTTCTTC.

The chain couples TRBV13 to TRBJ2-2, with D possibly matching TRBD2 (5 bases). Germline loops: CDR1 PRHDT, CDR2 FYEKMQ (reference sequence). This CDR3 is built from 13 residues. V was trimmed by 2 bases and J by 5 bases, leaving 6 bases between them. The CDR3 nucleotides read TGTGCCAGCAGCTTACGGGAAACCGGGGAGCTGTTTTTT. Its protein is CASSLRETGELFF. Full variable domain (rest looked up from reference TRBV13 and TRBJ2-2): AAGVIQSPRHLIKEKRETATLKCYPIPRHDTVYWYQQGPGQDPQFLISFYEKMQSDKGSIPDRFSAQQFSDYHSELNMSSLELGDSALYFCASSLRETGELFFGEGSRLTVL.

The CDR3 loop reads CASSPGQVRSNQPQHF. CDR3 nucleotide sequence: TGTGCCAGCTCACCCGGACAGGTTCGTAGCAATCAGCCCCAGCATTTT. V and J are TRBV18 and TRBJ1-5, with 7 bases matching TRBD1. The CDR3 is 16 amino acids. CDR1 is KGHSH, CDR2 LQKENI, per germline. The trim removed 3 bases at V and 0 bases at J, leaving 5 bases unmatched.

The chain uses TRBV9 and TRBJ1-5, with TRBD1 matching over 9 bases. Trimming removed 0 bases from V and 7 bases from J; junction bases left unmatched: 5. There are 15 residues in the CDR3. Germline loops: CDR1 SGDLS, CDR2 YYNGEE. Here the CDR3 DNA reads TGTGCCAGCAGCGTAGGCTCGACAGGGGGACAGCCCCAGCATTTT. Translating it yields CASSVGSTGGQPQHF.

The chain is built from TRBV2 and TRBJ1-1, with 9 bases matching TRBD1. CDR1 is SNHLY and CDR2 is FYNNEI in the germline V gene. CDR3 length equals 14 residues. J gave up 6 bases and V 4 bases, and 6 bases lay outside the gene matches. The CDR3 is CASSVNRGRAEAFF. The CDR3 DNA follows: TGTGCCAGCAGTGTTAACAGGGGGCGAGCTGAAGCTTTCTTT. The variable domain in full, completed from reference TRBV2 and TRBJ1-1, reads EPEVTQTPSHQVTQMGQEVILRCVPISNHLYFYWYRQILGQKVEFLVSFYNNEISEKSEIFDDQFSVERPDGSNFTLKIRSTKLEDSAMYFCASSVNRGRAEAFFGQGTRLTVV.

The V call is TRBV5-6, the J call TRBJ2-5; D gene unclear. Germline CDR1 is SGHDT and CDR2 is YYEEEE. V gave up 6 bases and J gave up 2 bases, with 11 bases separating them. This CDR3 region has 13 residues. Here the CDR3 DNA reads TGTGCCAGCACCCTGAGGTTGCAAGAGACCCAGTACTTC. Translating it yields CASTLRLQETQYF.

This sequence joins TRBV19 and TRBJ1-2; D is perhaps TRBD1 (5 bases). The V and J ends lost 3 bases and 4 bases respectively, with 15 bases between them. The CDR3 spans 15 residues. Germline V gene sequence: CDR1 LNHDA, CDR2 SQIVND (reference sequence). In DNA form, the CDR3 reads TGTGCCAGTAGTATCCCCGCCAGGGAGGGCTATGGCTACACCTTC. Protein: CASSIPAREGYGYTF.

The V and J genes are TRBV7-2 and TRBJ2-5; 12 nucleotides match TRBD2. Germline loops: CDR1 SGHTA, CDR2 FQGNSA. V lost 5 bases to trimming and J lost 5 bases; unmatched junction nucleotides: 12. The CDR3 runs 17 residues. CDR3 sequence: CASSPRTSGIAPETQYF. CDR3 coding DNA: TGTGCCAGCAGCCCTCGGACTAGCGGGATAGCACCGGAGACCCAGTACTTC.

This clone was recorded a few times. The chain couples TRBV5-1 to TRBJ1-1; the D is unclear. Germline V gene data show CDR1 as SGHRS and CDR2 as YFSETQ. This CDR3 is 11 amino acids long. Trimming removed 4 bases from V and 2 bases from J, with 3 bases in between. The CDR3, as DNA: TGCGCCAGCAGCCTTAACACTGAAGCTTTCTTT. It is translated as CASSLNTEAFF.

The chain links TRBV7-8 to TRBJ1-3; no definite D call. This CDR3 has 17 residues. Germline CDR1 and CDR2: SGHVS and FQNEAQ. V was pared by 6 bases and J by 0 bases, with 18 bases between. In DNA, the CDR3 is TGTGCCAGCAGTCCGGCATACTGGGAGGTCTCTGGAAACACCATATATTTT. Translating gives CASSPAYWEVSGNTIYF.

This clone was seen a handful of times. The rearrangement links TRBV4-2 to TRBJ1-1, with 7 bases aligning to TRBD1. Germline-derived CDR1 and CDR2 are LGHNA and YNFKEQ. The CDR3 runs 16 residues. V trimming: 0 bases; J trimming: 7 bases; junction bases outside the gene matches: 11. CDR3: CASSQDRQGGVGEAFF. The CDR3 DNA sequence: TGTGCCAGCAGCCAAGATCGACAGGGCGGGGTTGGTGAAGCTTTCTTT.

The CDR3 nucleotides are TGTGCCAGCACTGACAGGGGAGGGGACACCGGGGAGCTGTTTTTT. Its protein is CASTDRGGDTGELFF. This chain joins TRBV25-1 and TRBJ2-2; possibly TRBD1 for D (8 bases). V lost 7 bases and J lost 3, with 15 bases in between. CDR3 length equals 15 residues. Germline V gene data show CDR1 as MGHDK and CDR2 as SYGVNS.